This is a list of T cell receptor beta chains from one sample in a study of metastatic and nonmetastatic thyroid tumors. TCRdb redid the clone calls on the PCR reads using MiXCR. The sample has fewer than 30,000 clones, about 15% seen once; the top ten hold roughly 3.4%. What was sequenced was blood. The origin of the receptors is a female donor with papillary thyroid cancer or a benign thyroid nodule (not recorded which). Some clones in this sample may be carry-over from other donors' samples. CDR3s include the opening cysteine and the closing phenylalanine or tryptophan. Each record gives: clone size, D gene, V gene, J gene, CDR3 protein, CDR3 DNA. D genes are given only for firm matches. Clone size is shown for a subset of rows, as once, few, many or a class of expanded clone.

clone_size: NA; d_call: TRBD2; v_call: TRBV19; j_call: TRBJ2-7; cdr3_aa: CASTVPGLAGVGVSYEQYF; cdr3_nt: TGTGCCAGTACCGTACCGGGACTAGCGGGAGTCGGGGTGAGCTACGAGCAGTACTTC
clone_size: few; d_call: NA; v_call: TRBV6-1; j_call: TRBJ2-1; cdr3_aa: CASSSTSWYNEQFF; cdr3_nt: TGTGCCAGCAGTAGTACTAGCTGGTACAATGAGCAGTTCTTC
clone_size: NA; d_call: NA; v_call: TRBV28; j_call: TRBJ2-7; cdr3_aa: CASSFEGGEQYF; cdr3_nt: TGTGCCAGCAGCTTTGAGGGGGGCGAGCAGTACTTC
clone_size: many; d_call: NA; v_call: TRBV27; j_call: TRBJ2-1; cdr3_aa: CASSKGNEQFF; cdr3_nt: TGTGCCAGCAGTAAGGGTAATGAGCAGTTCTTC
clone_size: many; d_call: NA; v_call: TRBV28; j_call: TRBJ1-5; cdr3_aa: CASSFSAMGNQPQHF; cdr3_nt: TGTGCCAGCAGTTTCAGCGCTATGGGAAATCAGCCCCAGCATTTT
clone_size: many; d_call: NA; v_call: TRBV6-1; j_call: TRBJ1-4; cdr3_aa: CASSLTTTNEKLFF; cdr3_nt: TGTGCCAGCAGTTTAACCACAACTAATGAAAAACTGTTTTTT
clone_size: NA; d_call: TRBD2; v_call: TRBV20-1; j_call: TRBJ2-7; cdr3_aa: CSARPVWGGGNEQYF; cdr3_nt: TGCAGTGCTAGACCCGTGTGGGGGGGAGGGAACGAGCAGTACTTC
clone_size: many; d_call: TRBD2; v_call: TRBV20-1; j_call: TRBJ2-5; cdr3_aa: CRGGSSKTQYF; cdr3_nt: TGCAGGGGAGGGAGCAGTAAGACCCAGTACTTC
clone_size: NA; d_call: NA; v_call: TRBV5-6; j_call: TRBJ2-6; cdr3_aa: CASSLQGSLTF; cdr3_nt: TGTGCCAGCAGCCTTCAGGGGTCCCTGACTTTT
clone_size: few; d_call: NA; v_call: TRBV19; j_call: TRBJ2-7; cdr3_aa: CSSSIDPGAGEQYF; cdr3_nt: TGTTCCAGTAGTATAGATCCTGGGGCAGGGGAGCAGTACTTC
clone_size: medium-sized; d_call: TRBD2; v_call: TRBV11-3; j_call: TRBJ2-7; cdr3_aa: CASSFFGLAERYEQYF; cdr3_nt: TGTGCCAGCAGCTTTTTTGGACTAGCGGAACGCTACGAGCAGTACTTC
clone_size: many; d_call: NA; v_call: TRBV6-2/TRBV6-3; j_call: TRBJ2-1; cdr3_aa: CASVRRGDPSYNEQFF; cdr3_nt: TGTGCCAGCGTTCGACGGGGCGACCCCTCCTACAATGAGCAGTTCTTC
clone_size: medium-sized; d_call: TRBD2; v_call: TRBV24-1; j_call: TRBJ2-7; cdr3_aa: CATQVAGGPNNEQYF; cdr3_nt: TGTGCCACTCAGGTAGCGGGAGGGCCCAACAACGAGCAGTACTTC
clone_size: many; d_call: NA; v_call: TRBV20-1; j_call: TRBJ2-5; cdr3_aa: CSARERPRQETQYF; cdr3_nt: TGCAGTGCTAGAGAACGACCGCGCCAAGAGACCCAGTACTTC
clone_size: NA; d_call: NA; v_call: TRBV27; j_call: TRBJ1-6; cdr3_aa: CASSPIYNSPLHF; cdr3_nt: TGTGCCAGCAGCCCTATTTATAATTCACCCCTCCACTTT
clone_size: NA; d_call: NA; v_call: TRBV5-1; j_call: TRBJ2-1; cdr3_aa: CASSQWPMEGQPHTEQFF; cdr3_nt: TGCGCCAGCAGCCAATGGCCCATGGAGGGCCAACCCCACACTGAGCAGTTCTTC
clone_size: many; d_call: NA; v_call: TRBV14; j_call: TRBJ2-1; cdr3_aa: CASSQLVAYSYNEQFF; cdr3_nt: TGTGCCAGCAGCCAATTGGTAGCGTACTCCTACAATGAGCAGTTCTTC
clone_size: NA; d_call: TRBD1; v_call: TRBV28; j_call: TRBJ2-7; cdr3_aa: CASAGTGPSQEDEQYF; cdr3_nt: TGTGCCAGCGCCGGGACAGGGCCATCCCAGGAGGACGAGCAGTACTTC
clone_size: many; d_call: TRBD2; v_call: TRBV28; j_call: TRBJ2-5; cdr3_aa: CASSRLAGGTLETQYF; cdr3_nt: TGTGCCAGCAGCAGACTAGCGGGAGGGACGTTAGAGACCCAGTACTTC
clone_size: many; d_call: TRBD1; v_call: TRBV20-1; j_call: TRBJ1-5; cdr3_aa: CSASRGGQGSGQPQHF; cdr3_nt: TGCAGTGCTAGCCGAGGGGGACAGGGTTCGGGCCAGCCCCAGCATTTT
clone_size: many; d_call: NA; v_call: TRBV12-3/TRBV12-4; j_call: TRBJ1-1; cdr3_aa: CASSLGGNPSRTEAFF; cdr3_nt: TGTGCCAGCAGTTTGGGAGGTAATCCGTCGAGGACTGAAGCTTTCTTT
clone_size: many; d_call: NA; v_call: TRBV27; j_call: TRBJ1-5; cdr3_aa: CASSWAGGVQPQHF; cdr3_nt: TGTGCCAGCAGTTGGGCGGGGGGGGTGCAGCCCCAGCATTTT
clone_size: many; d_call: TRBD1; v_call: TRBV19; j_call: TRBJ2-1; cdr3_aa: CASSGTGGDWYNEQFF; cdr3_nt: TGTGCCAGTAGTGGGACAGGGGGCGATTGGTACAATGAGCAGTTCTTC
clone_size: many; d_call: NA; v_call: TRBV5-4; j_call: TRBJ2-2; cdr3_aa: CASSREETGELFF; cdr3_nt: TGTGCCAGCAGTAGGGAGGAGACCGGGGAGCTGTTTTTT
clone_size: medium-sized; d_call: TRBD1; v_call: TRBV20-1; j_call: TRBJ2-7; cdr3_aa: CSARDLYRGYEQYF; cdr3_nt: TGCAGTGCTAGAGATCTCTACAGGGGGTACGAGCAGTACTTC
clone_size: NA; d_call: NA; v_call: TRBV3-1; j_call: TRBJ1-6; cdr3_aa: CASNMAWGSNSPLPF; cdr3_nt: TGTGCCAGCAACATGGCGTGGGGTTCGAATTCACCCCTCCCCTTT
clone_size: NA; d_call: NA; v_call: TRBV5-4; j_call: TRBJ1-2; cdr3_aa: CASSLGLPLNYGYTF; cdr3_nt: TGTGCCAGCAGCTTGGGTCTCCCTTTAAACTATGGCTACACCTTC
clone_size: many; d_call: TRBD2; v_call: TRBV9; j_call: TRBJ2-5; cdr3_aa: CASSVGGTNQETQYF; cdr3_nt: TGTGCCAGCAGCGTGGGGGGGACCAACCAAGAGACCCAGTACTTC
clone_size: medium-sized; d_call: NA; v_call: TRBV11-1; j_call: TRBJ2-7; cdr3_aa: CASSRGAYEQYF; cdr3_nt: TGTGCCAGCAGCCGTGGCGCCTACGAGCAGTACTTC
clone_size: many; d_call: NA; v_call: TRBV28; j_call: TRBJ2-1; cdr3_aa: CASSSILMGSSYNEQFF; cdr3_nt: TGTGCCAGCAGCTCGATTTTGATGGGAAGCTCCTACAATGAGCAGTTCTTC
clone_size: few; d_call: NA; v_call: TRBV28; j_call: TRBJ2-7; cdr3_aa: CAIRRLRGYEQYF; cdr3_nt: TGTGCCATTCGTCGCCTCCGGGGTTACGAGCAGTACTTC
clone_size: NA; d_call: NA; v_call: TRBV4-3; j_call: TRBJ2-2; cdr3_aa: CASSQEPAENTGELFF; cdr3_nt: TGCGCCAGCAGCCAAGAGCCAGCGGAAAACACCGGGGAGCTGTTTTTT
clone_size: few; d_call: TRBD2; v_call: TRBV29-1; j_call: TRBJ2-7; cdr3_aa: CSVIKGTSGTYEQYF; cdr3_nt: TGCAGCGTAATTAAGGGGACTAGCGGGACCTACGAGCAGTACTTC
clone_size: many; d_call: NA; v_call: TRBV27; j_call: TRBJ2-3; cdr3_aa: CASSSTDTQYF; cdr3_nt: TGTGCCAGCAGTAGCACAGATACGCAGTATTTT
clone_size: few; d_call: NA; v_call: TRBV6-1; j_call: TRBJ2-4; cdr3_aa: CASSAGEVDIQYF; cdr3_nt: TGTGCCAGCAGTGCAGGGGAGGTTGACATTCAGTACTTC
clone_size: many; d_call: TRBD1; v_call: TRBV28; j_call: TRBJ1-1; cdr3_aa: CASADRGRVEAFF; cdr3_nt: TGTGCCAGTGCTGACAGGGGGAGGGTGGAAGCTTTCTTT
clone_size: many; d_call: NA; v_call: TRBV30; j_call: TRBJ1-1; cdr3_aa: CAWSQGEAFF; cdr3_nt: TGTGCCTGGAGCCAGGGAGAAGCTTTCTTT
clone_size: NA; d_call: TRBD2; v_call: TRBV6-1; j_call: TRBJ2-7; cdr3_aa: CASSEVTAGAHEQYF; cdr3_nt: TGTGCCAGCAGTGAAGTGACAGCGGGGGCTCACGAGCAGTACTTC
clone_size: many; d_call: NA; v_call: TRBV28; j_call: TRBJ1-1; cdr3_aa: CASSLTGGGGNTEAFF; cdr3_nt: TGTGCCAGCAGTTTAACTGGGGGGGGTGGGAACACTGAAGCTTTCTTT
clone_size: many; d_call: TRBD1; v_call: TRBV29-1; j_call: TRBJ1-2; cdr3_aa: CSVVGGTGALYGYTF; cdr3_nt: TGCAGCGTGGTTGGAGGTACAGGGGCCTTATATGGCTACACCTTC
clone_size: NA; d_call: NA; v_call: TRBV2; j_call: TRBJ1-5; cdr3_aa: CASSASEQPQHF; cdr3_nt: TGTGCCAGCAGTGCTTCAGAGCAGCCCCAGCATTTT
clone_size: medium-sized; d_call: NA; v_call: TRBV20-1; j_call: TRBJ2-7; cdr3_aa: CSARVPTSDSSPYEQYF; cdr3_nt: TGCAGTGCTAGAGTCCCCACCTCGGACAGTAGCCCCTACGAGCAGTACTTC
clone_size: many; d_call: NA; v_call: TRBV19; j_call: TRBJ1-2; cdr3_aa: CASSIDRVAMDTF; cdr3_nt: TGTGCCAGTAGTATAGATCGTGTGGCTATGGACACCTTC
clone_size: many; d_call: NA; v_call: TRBV19; j_call: TRBJ2-7; cdr3_aa: CASKLGGSYEQYF; cdr3_nt: TGTGCCAGTAAACTGGGCGGATCCTACGAGCAGTACTTC
clone_size: many; d_call: NA; v_call: TRBV6-2/TRBV6-3; j_call: TRBJ2-1; cdr3_aa: CASSRRSGLNNEQFF; cdr3_nt: TGTGCCAGCAGCCGACGCAGCGGGCTAAACAATGAGCAGTTCTTC
clone_size: NA; d_call: NA; v_call: TRBV19; j_call: TRBJ1-6; cdr3_aa: CASSIRRTGNSPLHF; cdr3_nt: TGTGCCAGTAGTATCCGGCGGACTGGGAATTCACCCCTCCACTTT
clone_size: many; d_call: NA; v_call: TRBV27; j_call: TRBJ2-4; cdr3_aa: CASSLGVGTLAKNIQYF; cdr3_nt: TGTGCCAGCAGTTTAGGGGTCGGAACATTAGCCAAAAACATTCAGTACTTC
clone_size: many; d_call: NA; v_call: TRBV3-1; j_call: TRBJ1-1; cdr3_aa: CASSPSARGVTEAFF; cdr3_nt: TGTGCCAGCAGCCCGTCAGCCAGGGGTGTCACTGAAGCTTTCTTT